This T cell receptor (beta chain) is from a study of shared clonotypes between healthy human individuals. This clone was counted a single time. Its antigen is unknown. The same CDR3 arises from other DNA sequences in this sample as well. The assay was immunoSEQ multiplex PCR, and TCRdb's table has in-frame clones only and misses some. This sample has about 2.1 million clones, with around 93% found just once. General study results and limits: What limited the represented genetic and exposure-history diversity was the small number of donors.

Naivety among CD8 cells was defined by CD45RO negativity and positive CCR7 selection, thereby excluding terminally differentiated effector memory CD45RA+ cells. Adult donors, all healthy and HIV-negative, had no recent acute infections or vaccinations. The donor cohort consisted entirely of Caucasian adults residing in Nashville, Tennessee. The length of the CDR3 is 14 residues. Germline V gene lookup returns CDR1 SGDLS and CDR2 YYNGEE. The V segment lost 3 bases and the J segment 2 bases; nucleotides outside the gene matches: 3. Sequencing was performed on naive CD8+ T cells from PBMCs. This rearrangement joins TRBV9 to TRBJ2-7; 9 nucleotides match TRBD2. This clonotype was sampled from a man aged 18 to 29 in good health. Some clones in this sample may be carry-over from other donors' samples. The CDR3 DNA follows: TGTGCCAGCAGCGCGGGACTAGCCGCCTACGAGCAGTACTTC. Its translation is CASSAGLAAYEQYF. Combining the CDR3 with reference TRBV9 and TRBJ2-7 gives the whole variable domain DSGVTQTPKHLITATGQRVTLRCSPRSGDLSVYWYQQSLDQGLQFLIQYYNGEERAKGNILERFSAQQFPDLHSELNLSSLELGDSALYFCASSAGLAAYEQYFGPGTRLTVT.